This T cell receptor beta chain was sequenced during a study of cytomegalovirus exposure and HLA in healthy donors. Whole-study results and caveats: Relative to the approximately 660-donor mean, N-insertions were reportedly fewer in an Asian-associated ancestry cluster in a later analysis.

To note about this clone: Its specificity is not known.

Sampled while nominally healthy, donors likely had unrecorded immune exposures. Germline V CDR1 and CDR2: SGHAT, FQDESV (reference sequence). The CDR3 extends over 13 amino acids. Trimming removed 5 bases from V and 1 base from J; junction bases left unmatched: 1. PCR was performed using 60 Vbeta and 13 Jbeta primers. In the original workflow: It was a later analysis that counted 75 million to 90 million unique TCR beta chains, of which 9.5 million to 14 million were shared. TCRdb's table, derived via immunoSEQ multiplex PCR, lists solely in-frame clones and lacks some. The D gene and trimming were derived from the DNA, and the V and J assignments and clone size from that table. The table has some 120,000 clones, around 77% seen once.

The receptor was derived from a man between 50 and 59 years old in good health and CMV-seronegative. V is TRBV11-1 and J is TRBJ2-5; 7 nucleotides align to TRBD1. Sequenced material: PBMCs. This chain's CDR3 is CASSRDSQETQYF. For the CDR3, the DNA is TGTGCCAGCAGCAGGGACAGCCAAGAGACCCAGTACTTC.